These T cell receptor beta chains were read from a single sample in a study of blood T cells in healthy people across ages. Using its own MiXCR run on the 5' RACE reads, TCRdb lists one record per CDR3 protein. The sample has 1,500,000 or so distinct CDR3 sequences, around 40% seen once. The material sequenced was blood. The origin of the receptors is a woman aged 18-35 years in good health. The CDR3 runs from the conserved cysteine through the conserved F or W. Each record gives: D gene, clone size, CDR3 length, V gene, J gene, CDR3 protein, CDR3 DNA. A D gene is named only where the DNA matches it firmly. The size field is filled for only some rows; it gives once, few, many or a size class.

d_call: -; clone_size: once; cdr3_length: 14; v_call: TRBV18; j_call: TRBJ1-6; cdr3_aa: CASSPQNPNSPLHF; cdr3_nt: TGTGCCAGCTCACCCCAGAACCCTAATTCACCCCTCCACTTT
d_call: -; clone_size: few; cdr3_length: 14; v_call: TRBV4-3; j_call: TRBJ1-2; cdr3_aa: CASSSGTEVDGYTF; cdr3_nt: TGCGCCAGCAGCTCCGGGACGGAGGTAGATGGCTACACCTTC
d_call: -; clone_size: -; cdr3_length: 14; v_call: TRBV9; j_call: TRBJ1-5; cdr3_aa: CASSPHDRHQPQHF; cdr3_nt: TGTGCCAGCAGCCCTCATGATAGGCATCAGCCCCAGCATTTT
d_call: -; clone_size: -; cdr3_length: 13; v_call: TRBV7-2; j_call: TRBJ2-7; cdr3_aa: CASSLARWSEQYF; cdr3_nt: TGTGCCAGCAGCTTAGCGCGGTGGAGTGAGCAGTACTTC
d_call: -; clone_size: -; cdr3_length: 14; v_call: TRBV6-5; j_call: TRBJ2-3; cdr3_aa: CASSWRGGTDTQYF; cdr3_nt: TGTGCCAGCAGTTGGCGGGGAGGCACAGATACGCAGTATTTT
d_call: -; clone_size: once; cdr3_length: 15; v_call: TRBV12-3/TRBV12-4; j_call: TRBJ2-4; cdr3_aa: CASRRRGGGKNIQYF; cdr3_nt: TGTGCCAGCAGACGCAGGGGGGGTGGCAAAAACATTCAGTACTTC
d_call: TRBD2; clone_size: once; cdr3_length: 15; v_call: TRBV7-2; j_call: TRBJ2-3; cdr3_aa: CASRTGTSSSDTQYF; cdr3_nt: TGTGCCAGCAGAACCGGGACTAGTTCCTCAGATACGCAGTATTTT
d_call: -; clone_size: -; cdr3_length: 14; v_call: TRBV7-2; j_call: TRBJ2-7; cdr3_aa: CASSLFTGGETRYF; cdr3_nt: TGTGCCAGCAGCTTATTTACCGGGGGCGAGACCCGGTACTTC
d_call: TRBD1; clone_size: -; cdr3_length: 15; v_call: TRBV4-3; j_call: TRBJ1-4; cdr3_aa: CASSQWTGGGEKLFF; cdr3_nt: TGCGCCAGCAGCCAATGGACAGGCGGAGGTGAAAAACTGTTTTTT
d_call: -; clone_size: many; cdr3_length: 15; v_call: TRBV4-3; j_call: TRBJ1-5; cdr3_aa: CASSQDLGGNQPQHF; cdr3_nt: TGCGCCAGCAGCCAAGATCTAGGCGGGAATCAGCCCCAGCATTTT
d_call: TRBD2; clone_size: -; cdr3_length: 15; v_call: TRBV20-1; j_call: TRBJ2-1; cdr3_aa: CSARPGTSGVNEQFF; cdr3_nt: TGCAGTGCTAGACCCGGGACTAGCGGGGTGAATGAGCAGTTCTTC
d_call: TRBD2; clone_size: -; cdr3_length: 16; v_call: TRBV20-1; j_call: TRBJ2-1; cdr3_aa: CSARVSGHSSYNEQFF; cdr3_nt: TGCAGTGCTAGAGTTAGCGGGCACAGCTCCTACAATGAGCAGTTCTTC
d_call: TRBD2; clone_size: many; cdr3_length: 14; v_call: TRBV20-1; j_call: TRBJ2-3; cdr3_aa: CSARDPGGADTQYF; cdr3_nt: TGCAGTGCTAGAGATCCTGGGGGGGCAGATACGCAGTATTTT
d_call: TRBD2; clone_size: few; cdr3_length: 16; v_call: TRBV2; j_call: TRBJ2-1; cdr3_aa: CASSDLGGGNYNEQFF; cdr3_nt: TGTGCCAGCAGTGATCTCGGGGGGGGAAACTACAATGAGCAGTTCTTC
d_call: TRBD1; clone_size: few; cdr3_length: 14; v_call: TRBV5-1; j_call: TRBJ1-1; cdr3_aa: CASSWTGAHTEAFF; cdr3_nt: TGCGCCAGCAGCTGGACAGGGGCGCACACTGAAGCTTTCTTT
d_call: -; clone_size: -; cdr3_length: 17; v_call: TRBV4-3; j_call: TRBJ1-5; cdr3_aa: CASSHRIWGGPDQPQHF; cdr3_nt: TGCGCCAGCAGCCATCGAATTTGGGGGGGGCCCGATCAACCCCAGCATTTT
d_call: -; clone_size: -; cdr3_length: 16; v_call: TRBV12-5; j_call: TRBJ2-7; cdr3_aa: CASGLERTTRGNKQYF; cdr3_nt: TGTGCTAGTGGTTTGGAAAGGACTACTAGGGGGAACAAGCAGTACTTC
d_call: -; clone_size: -; cdr3_length: 15; v_call: TRBV7-6; j_call: TRBJ2-1; cdr3_aa: CASSPRQGTFNEQFF; cdr3_nt: TGTGCCAGCAGCCCGAGGCAGGGAACTTTTAATGAGCAGTTCTTC
d_call: -; clone_size: once; cdr3_length: 15; v_call: TRBV4-3; j_call: TRBJ2-7; cdr3_aa: CASSQEPSRSYEQYF; cdr3_nt: TGCGCCAGCAGCCAAGAGCCGTCCCGGAGCTACGAGCAGTACTTC
d_call: TRBD2; clone_size: -; cdr3_length: 18; v_call: TRBV11-2; j_call: TRBJ2-5; cdr3_aa: CASSFVSGGGTEQETQYF; cdr3_nt: TGTGCCAGCAGCTTTGTTAGCGGGGGCGGTACGGAGCAAGAGACCCAGTACTTC
d_call: TRBD2; clone_size: few; cdr3_length: 16; v_call: TRBV20-1; j_call: TRBJ2-5; cdr3_aa: CSANGLAGGIQETQYF; cdr3_nt: TGCAGTGCTAACGGACTAGCGGGAGGGATACAAGAGACCCAGTACTTC
d_call: TRBD1; clone_size: -; cdr3_length: 14; v_call: TRBV24-1; j_call: TRBJ2-1; cdr3_aa: CATSDGTGSETQFF; cdr3_nt: TGTGCCACCAGTGATGGGACAGGGTCAGAGACCCAGTTCTTC
d_call: -; clone_size: -; cdr3_length: 15; v_call: TRBV7-9; j_call: TRBJ1-5; cdr3_aa: CASSLEGTLNQPQHF; cdr3_nt: TGTGCCAGCAGCTTGGAAGGTACTTTGAACCAGCCCCAGCATTTT
d_call: TRBD1; clone_size: -; cdr3_length: 14; v_call: TRBV6-5; j_call: TRBJ2-3; cdr3_aa: CASSSRTGANTQYF; cdr3_nt: TGTGCCAGCAGTTCCAGGACAGGGGCAAATACGCAGTATTTT
d_call: -; clone_size: few; cdr3_length: 14; v_call: TRBV4-3; j_call: TRBJ1-2; cdr3_aa: CASSQNYKGYGYTF; cdr3_nt: TGCGCCAGCAGCCAAAACTATAAGGGCTATGGCTACACCTTC
d_call: -; clone_size: few; cdr3_length: 13; v_call: TRBV29-1; j_call: TRBJ2-3; cdr3_aa: CSLSAKNPDTQYF; cdr3_nt: TGCAGCCTTTCGGCTAAGAATCCAGATACGCAGTATTTT
d_call: -; clone_size: -; cdr3_length: 12; v_call: TRBV9; j_call: TRBJ2-5; cdr3_aa: CASSGLKETQYF; cdr3_nt: TGTGCCAGCAGCGGCTTAAAAGAGACCCAGTACTTC
d_call: -; clone_size: -; cdr3_length: 14; v_call: TRBV7-2; j_call: TRBJ2-1; cdr3_aa: CASRSSGPYNEQFF; cdr3_nt: TGTGCCAGCAGGAGTAGCGGACCTTACAATGAGCAGTTCTTC
d_call: TRBD2; clone_size: few; cdr3_length: 16; v_call: TRBV4-1; j_call: TRBJ2-1; cdr3_aa: CASSQVLAGVFDEQFF; cdr3_nt: TGCGCCAGCAGCCAAGTACTAGCGGGAGTTTTCGATGAGCAGTTCTTC
d_call: -; clone_size: few; cdr3_length: 12; v_call: TRBV10-3; j_call: TRBJ2-7; cdr3_aa: CAISEGPTYEYF; cdr3_nt: TGTGCCATCAGTGAGGGACCAACCTACGAGTACTTC